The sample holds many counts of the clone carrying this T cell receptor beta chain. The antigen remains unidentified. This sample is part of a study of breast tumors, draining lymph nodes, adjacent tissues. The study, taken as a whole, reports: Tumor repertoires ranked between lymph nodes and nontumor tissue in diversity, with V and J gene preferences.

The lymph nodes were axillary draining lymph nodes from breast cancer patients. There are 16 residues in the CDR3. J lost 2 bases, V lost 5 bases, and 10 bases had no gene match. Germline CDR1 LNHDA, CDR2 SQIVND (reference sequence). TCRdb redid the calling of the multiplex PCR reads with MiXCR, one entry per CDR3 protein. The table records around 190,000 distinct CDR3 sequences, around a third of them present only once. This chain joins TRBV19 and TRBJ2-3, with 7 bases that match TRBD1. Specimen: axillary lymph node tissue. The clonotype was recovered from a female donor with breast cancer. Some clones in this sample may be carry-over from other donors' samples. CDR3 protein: CASSGPRTGVTDTQYF. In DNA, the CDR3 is TGTGCCAGTAGTGGCCCCCGGACAGGCGTCACAGATACGCAGTATTTT.